Shown below are 15 T cell receptor beta chains from a single sample sequenced in a study of blood T cell repertoires in COVID-19. Repertoires were generated with immunoSEQ multiplex PCR, while TCRdb's copy carries only in-frame clones and drops some. The sample gives around 700,000 clones, about 87% of which show up once; over 0.2% is in the top ten. The sample consisted of peripheral blood. These receptors all stem from a woman aged 18-35 years with acute or convalescent COVID-19.

This chain links TRBV12-5 with TRBJ1-5; possible D gene TRBD1, 5 bases. Germline CDR1 is LGHNT and CDR2 is FRNRAP. The CDR3 is 16 amino acids. Trimming cost V 6 bases and J 4 bases, with 19 bases left between them. This CDR3 reads CASGWGGLQANQPQHF. The CDR3, as DNA: TGTGCTAGTGGGTGGGGGGGTTTACAAGCGAATCAGCCCCAGCATTTT.

The V and J genes are TRBV3-1 (or the pseudogene TRBV3-2) and TRBJ2-6; 9 positions agree with TRBD1. The V segment lost 2 bases and the J segment 0 bases; nucleotides outside the gene matches: 8. Germline CDR1 reads LGHDT; CDR2 reads YNNKEL (reference sequence). The CDR3 runs 19 residues. The DNA for the CDR3 is TGTGCCAGCAGCCAACTCCCGGGACAGGGAAGCTCTGGGGCCAACGTCCTGACTTTC. Amino acid sequence: CASSQLPGQGSSGANVLTF.

The chain is built from TRBV29-1 and TRBJ1-1; 7 bases align to TRBD1. The CDR3 sequence is 13 residues long. CDR1 and CDR2 from the germline V gene are SQVTM and ANQGSEA. V lost 7 bases and J lost 1; bases outside the gene matches: 6. The CDR3 region has the DNA TGCAGCGCCTTGACAGGGTGGAACACTGAAGCTTTCTTT. It is translated as CSALTGWNTEAFF.

About this clone: The sample holds other DNA sequences that translate to the same CDR3. This chain uses TRBV18 with TRBJ1-5; D is ambiguous. Deletions cut 2 bases from V and 3 bases from J, with 11 bases between. Germline V gene sequence: CDR1 KGHSH, CDR2 LQKENI. The CDR3 has 15 amino acids. CDR3 loop: CASSPNRGSNQPQHF. CDR3 bases: TGTGCCAGCTCACCAAACCGGGGTTCCAATCAGCCCCAGCATTTT.

The rearrangement links TRBV27 to TRBJ2-3; the D gene is possibly TRBD2 (5 bases). CDR3 length equals 12 residues. Germline V gene sequence: CDR1 MNHEY, CDR2 SMNVEV (reference sequence). V gave up 3 bases and J gave up 9 bases, with 10 bases separating them. The CDR3 DNA follows: TGTGCCAGCAGTTTTACGGGGTTGACGCAGTATTTT. Translating gives CASSFTGLTQYF.

The rearrangement links TRBV20-1 to TRBJ1-2, with TRBD1 matching over 7 bases. Looked up from germline, CDR1 is DFQATT and CDR2 is SNEGSKA (reference sequence). The CDR3 runs 13 residues. Trimming removed 3 bases from V and 3 bases from J; junction bases left unmatched: 4. CDR3 in amino acids: CSASTGEDYGYTF. The CDR3 region has the DNA TGCAGTGCTAGTACAGGGGAGGACTATGGCTACACCTTC.

The chain is built from TRBV4-3 and TRBJ1-2; D may be TRBD1 (5 bases). The CDR3 extends over 12 amino acids. CDR1 and CDR2 (germline): LGHNA, YSLEER. Trimming removed 5 bases from V and 5 bases from J, with 9 bases in between. The CDR3 coding sequence is TGCGCCAGCAGCTCAGGGATTTATGGCTACACCTTC. This translates into CASSSGIYGYTF.

V is TRBV5-5 and J is TRBJ2-5; TRBD2 agrees at 13 bases. Per germline, CDR1 SGHKS and CDR2 YYEKEE (reference sequence). V gave up 1 base and J gave up 2 bases; unmatched junction bases: 8. This CDR3 is built from 18 residues. The CDR3: CASSLFGWTSGGQETQYF. The CDR3 DNA follows: TGTGCCAGCAGCTTGTTCGGATGGACTAGCGGGGGACAAGAGACCCAGTACTTC.

This clone was seen just once. The chain employs TRBV9 and TRBJ1-1, with TRBD1 identical over 10 bases. CDR1 and CDR2 (germline): SGDLS, YYNGEE. Trimming took 3 bases from V and 1 from J; bases not matched to a gene: 9. The CDR3 runs to 17 residues. The CDR3 DNA reads as TGTGCCAGCAGCGCCGGACAGGGGGTACTTGGGAACACTGAAGCTTTCTTT. Its translation is CASSAGQGVLGNTEAFF.

This clone was seen just once. The rearrangement uses TRBV10-3 and TRBJ1-2; TRBD1 agrees at 7 bases. The CDR3 length is 13 residues. Germline V CDR1 and CDR2: ENHRY, SYGVKD. With V trimmed by 6 bases and J by 2 bases, 3 bases remained unmatched. CDR3: CAISTQGNYGYTF. CDR3 nucleotides: TGTGCCATCAGCACACAGGGGAACTATGGCTACACCTTC.

Only one count was recorded for this clone. The genes are TRBV19 and TRBJ2-3, with 10 bases that match TRBD1. Trimming removed 4 bases from V and 0 bases from J; junction bases left unmatched: 4. This CDR3 has 16 amino acids. Germline-derived CDR1 and CDR2 are LNHDA and SQIVND (reference sequence). The CDR3 coding sequence is TGTGCCAGTAGTACGACAGGGGGCGCGAGCACAGATACGCAGTATTTT. It encodes CASSTTGGASTDTQYF.

This clone was seen a handful of times. The V and J genes are TRBV10-3 and TRBJ1-3; D not certain. The CDR3 is made up of 14 amino acids. Germline-derived CDR1 and CDR2 are ENHRY and SYGVKD. Trimming removed 3 bases from V and 2 bases from J, with 8 bases in between. This chain's CDR3 is CAISEREAGNTIYF. The CDR3 DNA reads as TGTGCCATCAGTGAAAGGGAGGCTGGAAACACCATATATTTT.

DNA of the CDR3: TGTGCCAGCAGCTTAAAGGCAGGGTCTCAAGATACGCAGTATTTT. It encodes CASSLKAGSQDTQYF. The rearrangement links TRBV7-2 to TRBJ2-3; perhaps TRBD1 as D (5 bases). V lost 2 bases and J lost 5, with 14 bases in between. This CDR3 contains 15 residues. The germline gives CDR1 SGHTA, CDR2 FQGNSA.

The chain couples TRBV6-2 or TRBV6-3 to TRBJ2-1, with D hard to call. Germline V CDR1 and CDR2: MNHEY, SVGEGT. V shed 4 bases and J shed 2 bases, with 9 bases lying between them. CDR3 size: 14 residues. The CDR3 DNA sequence: TGTGCCAGCAGTTGGCTAGGAACCTACAATGAGCAGTTCTTC. Translating gives CASSWLGTYNEQFF.

Points on this clone: An end of the junction differs from the germline gene, which may be a read error. V gene TRBV10-1 combines with J gene TRBJ1-5; D is possibly TRBD1 (5 bases). In germline, CDR1 is WNHNN, CDR2 SYGVQD (reference sequence). The CDR3 contains 10 residues. CDR3 sequence (DNA): TGCGCCACCTTTGTCTCAAAAGGGGATTTT. Protein product: CATFVSKGDF.